Following are 19 T cell receptor beta chains from one sample sequenced in a study of cytomegalovirus exposure and HLA in healthy donors. 60 Vbeta and 13 Jbeta primers were used in PCR. Some clones are missing from TCRdb's copy, which holds only in-frame ones; the method was immunoSEQ multiplex PCR. The sample has around 140,000 clones, about 80% seen once. What was sequenced was PBMCs. These receptors came from a woman aged 60 to 75 in good health and CMV-seropositive.

This clone was seen only a few times. J is TRBJ2-5 and V is TRBV29-1; maybe TRBD2 (5 bases). The end of the DNA is better explained by TRBJ2-7, so the J call may be wrong. The germline V gene has CDR1 SQVTM and CDR2 ANQGSEA. CDR3 length equals 12 residues. CDR3 residues: CSVEDGGYEQYF. The CDR3 DNA follows: TGCAGCGTTGAAGATGGAGGTTACGAGCAGTACTTC.

The chain is built from TRBV6-5 and TRBJ2-7; D possibly corresponds to TRBD1 (5 bases). CDR3 length equals 15 residues. Germline-derived CDR1 and CDR2 are MNHEY and SVGAGI. V shed 0 bases and J shed 3 bases, with 12 bases lying between them. CDR3 bases: TGTGCCAGCAGTTACTCTACAGGAACTCGCTACGAGCAGTACTTC. Protein product: CASSYSTGTRYEQYF.

This rearrangement joins TRBV19 to TRBJ2-2, with 10 bases lining up with TRBD1. This CDR3 contains 16 residues. V lost 1 base and J lost 4; bases outside the gene matches: 3. Germline V gene lookup returns CDR1 LNHDA and CDR2 SQIVND (reference sequence). The CDR3 coding sequence is TGTGCCAGTAGTATAGGACAGGGGGCCGTCACCGGGGAGCTGTTTTTT. Its protein product is CASSIGQGAVTGELFF.

This rearrangement joins TRBV7-9 to TRBJ2-5; weak D call: TRBD2 (6 bases). The germline V and J ends were trimmed by 3 bases and 11 bases, with 19 bases remaining between them. The CDR3 runs 14 residues. The V gene's germline CDR1 is SEHNR and CDR2 FQNEAQ (reference sequence). This CDR3 reads CASSFRSPSGEQYF. CDR3 nucleotides: TGTGCCAGCAGCTTTCGATCGCCCTCGGGGGAGCAGTACTTC.

The chain is built from TRBV15 and TRBJ1-5, with D possibly matching TRBD1 (6 bases). In germline, CDR1 is LNHNV, CDR2 YYDKDF (reference sequence). Between the trimmed V and J ends, which lost 4 bases and 3 bases, there was a span of 13 bases. This CDR3 region has 15 residues. The CDR3 protein is CATSKEQGPNQPQHF. As DNA, the CDR3 is TGTGCCACCAGCAAAGAACAGGGACCCAATCAGCCCCAGCATTTT.

The chain's CDR3 is CASSSWGQNTDTQYF. CDR3 sequence (DNA): TGTGCCAGTAGTAGTTGGGGACAGAACACAGATACGCAGTATTTT. This chain links TRBV19 with TRBJ2-3, with TRBD1 matching over 7 bases. Germline assignment: CDR1 LNHDA and CDR2 SQIVND (reference sequence). The junction had 6 bases not matched to a gene; V was cut back by 4 bases and J by 2 bases. The CDR3 is made up of 15 amino acids.

This chain uses TRBV5-1 with TRBJ2-1; possibly TRBD1 for D (6 bases). CDR1 is SGHRS, CDR2 YFSETQ, per germline. Trimming took 0 bases from V and 9 from J, leaving 16 bases between them. The CDR3 length is 15 residues. CDR3 amino acids: CASSLAQGKASEQFF. The CDR3 DNA sequence: TGCGCCAGCAGCTTGGCACAGGGAAAGGCCTCTGAGCAGTTCTTC.

The chain is built from TRBV6-5 and TRBJ2-1, with D perhaps TRBD1 (6 bases). Trimming took off 5 bases at V and 9 bases at J, with 14 bases between the two ends. The CDR3 contains 13 residues. Germline V gene data show CDR1 as MNHEY and CDR2 as SVGAGI. CDR3 amino acids: CASSQQKQGEQFF. The CDR3 DNA reads as TGTGCCAGCAGTCAACAAAAACAGGGTGAGCAGTTCTTC.

The rearrangement links TRBV7-9 to TRBJ2-7; D is possibly TRBD1 (6 bases). V was cut by 4 bases and J by 2 bases, with 12 bases left in between. Germline V lookup: CDR1 SEHNR, CDR2 FQNEAQ (reference sequence). CDR3 size: 14 residues. The CDR3 reads CASSSGTPTYEQYF. CDR3 nucleotides: TGTGCCAGCAGCTCCGGGACACCAACCTACGAGCAGTACTTC.

This sequence joins TRBV28 and TRBJ2-5; D is unclear. The DNA end is more similar to TRBJ2-7, so the J call may be wrong. The CDR3 extends over 13 amino acids. Per the germline V gene, CDR1 is MDHEN and CDR2 is SYDVKM. CDR3 nucleotide sequence: TGTGCCAGCAGTTTACCATTATCCTACGAGCAGTACTTC. Protein sequence: CASSLPLSYEQYF.

J is TRBJ1-3 and V is TRBV5-5; 8 nucleotides align to TRBD1. Losses at the gene ends were 4 bases for V and 3 bases for J; bases not matched to a gene: 3. Per germline, CDR1 SGHKS and CDR2 YYEKEE (reference sequence). CDR3 length equals 14 residues. Here the CDR3 reads CASSTRGLGNTIYF. The CDR3, as DNA: TGTGCCAGCAGCACCAGGGGGCTTGGAAACACCATATATTTT.

This clone appeared a single time. This chain links TRBV15 with TRBJ2-6; TRBD1 matches at 10 bases. The CDR3 covers 17 residues. V lost 2 bases, J lost 0 bases, and 1 base stayed unmatched. Germline V gene data show CDR1 as LNHNV and CDR2 as YYDKDF (reference sequence). The CDR3 region has the DNA TGTGCCACCAGCAGATGGACAGGGGGCTCTGGGGCCAACGTCCTGACTTTC. Amino acid sequence: CATSRWTGGSGANVLTF. Full variable domain (missing parts from reference TRBV15 and TRBJ2-6): DAMVIQNPRYQVTQFGKPVTLSCSQTLNHNVMYWYQQKSSQAPKLLFHYYDKDFNNEADTPDNFQSRRPNTSFCFLDIRSPGLGDTAMYLCATSRWTGGSGANVLTFGAGSRLTVL.

This sequence joins TRBV6-5 and TRBJ1-1, with D possibly being TRBD1 (5 bases). V lost 6 bases, J lost 3 bases, and 14 bases lay in between. The CDR3 contains 14 residues. Germline V gives CDR1 MNHEY, CDR2 SVGAGI. The CDR3: CASRAGLADTEAFF. The CDR3, as DNA: TGTGCCAGCAGAGCAGGGCTGGCGGACACTGAAGCTTTCTTT.

V usage is TRBV6-6 and J usage is TRBJ2-3, with D tentatively TRBD1 (5 bases). This CDR3 comprises 14 residues. The V end was cut by 5 bases, the J end by 4 bases, with 13 bases between. Germline CDR1 is MNHNY and CDR2 is SVGAGI (reference sequence). The CDR3 DNA is TGTGCCAGCAGTCGTTTCCAGGGCTCAGATACGCAGTATTTT. Encoded protein: CASSRFQGSDTQYF.

Here the CDR3 reads CASGTSGKAYEQYF. CDR3 DNA sequence: TGTGCCAGCGGAACTAGCGGGAAAGCCTACGAGCAGTACTTC. J is TRBJ2-7 and V is TRBV5-4; the match to TRBD2 covers 10 bases. The CDR3 sequence is 14 residues long. The V and J ends lost 7 bases and 2 bases, in that order; junction bases with no gene match: 6. Looked up from germline, CDR1 is SGHNT and CDR2 is YYREEE (reference sequence). Complete variable domain (other parts from reference TRBV5-4 and TRBJ2-7): ETGVTQSPTHLIKTRGQQVTLRCSSQSGHNTVSWYQQALGQGPQFIFQYYREEENGRGNFPPRFSGLQFPNYSSELNVNALELDDSALYLCASGTSGKAYEQYFGPGTRLTVT.

This clone was detected only a few times. CDR3: CASSLAGQGYEQYF. CDR3 bases: TGTGCCAGCAGCTTAGCGGGACAGGGGTACGAGCAGTACTTC. This chain joins TRBV7-9 and TRBJ2-7; 10 nucleotides line up with TRBD1. This CDR3 spans 14 amino acids. Germline-derived CDR1 and CDR2 are SEHNR and FQNEAQ (reference sequence). The ends lost 0 bases at V and 4 bases at J; junction bases unmatched: 0.

The chain carries TRBV5-6 and TRBJ1-1; D is uncertain. Trimming removed 0 bases at V and 3 bases at J, with 9 bases between. The CDR3 totals 14 residues. Per the germline V gene, CDR1 is SGHDT and CDR2 is YYEEEE. The CDR3 loop reads CASSLGRLDTEAFF. The CDR3 coding sequence is TGTGCCAGCAGCTTGGGCAGACTAGACACTGAAGCTTTCTTT.

The CDR3 DNA reads TGTGCCAGCAGCTTACTTTTCCGTTCCTATGGCTACACCTTC. Amino acid sequence: CASSLLFRSYGYTF. This chain uses TRBV5-6 with TRBJ1-2; D is undetermined. Per germline, CDR1 SGHDT and CDR2 YYEEEE. The CDR3 contains 14 residues. V lost 2 bases and J lost 4, with 12 bases in between.

V is TRBV6-5 and J is TRBJ2-1, with 11 positions matching TRBD1. The CDR3 contains 15 residues. J lost 7 bases, V lost 2 bases, and 4 bases had no gene match. Looked up from germline, CDR1 is MNHEY and CDR2 is SVGAGI. CDR3: CASSYPGTGGNEQFF. In DNA form, the CDR3 reads TGTGCCAGCAGTTACCCCGGGACAGGGGGGAATGAGCAGTTCTTC.